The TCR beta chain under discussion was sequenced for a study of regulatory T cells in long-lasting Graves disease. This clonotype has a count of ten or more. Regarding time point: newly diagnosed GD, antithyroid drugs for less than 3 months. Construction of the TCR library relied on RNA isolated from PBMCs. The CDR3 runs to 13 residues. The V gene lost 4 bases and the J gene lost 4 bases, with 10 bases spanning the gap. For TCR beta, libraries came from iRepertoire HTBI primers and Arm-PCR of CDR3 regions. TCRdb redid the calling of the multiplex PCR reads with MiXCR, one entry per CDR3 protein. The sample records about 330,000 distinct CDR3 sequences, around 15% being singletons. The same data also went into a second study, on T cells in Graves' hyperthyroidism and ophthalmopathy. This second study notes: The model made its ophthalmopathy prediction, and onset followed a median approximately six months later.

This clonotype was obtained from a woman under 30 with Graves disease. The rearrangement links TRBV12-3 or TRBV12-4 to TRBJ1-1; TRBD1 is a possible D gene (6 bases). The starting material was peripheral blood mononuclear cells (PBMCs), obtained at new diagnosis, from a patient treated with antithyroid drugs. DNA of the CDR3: TGTGCCAGCAGTTCGCGGGGGCTCACTGAAGCTTTCTTT. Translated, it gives CASSSRGLTEAFF.